This record covers a single T cell receptor beta chain. The antigen remains undetermined. Splitting of each subset's genomic DNA was done evenly across several immunoSEQ plates. Some 30,000 T cell genomes, or around 180 ng DNA, went into the sorted-subset replicate PCRs. The assay was immunoSEQ multiplex PCR, and TCRdb's table has in-frame clones only and misses some. The table has around 2.1 million clones, 90% to 96% seen once. Donors, without exception, were Caucasian adults residing in Nashville, Tennessee. This record comes from a study of shared clonotypes between healthy human individuals. Whole-study findings and limits: In the sorted subsets, rarefaction showed sequencing was incomplete despite large depth.

The length of the CDR3 is 19 residues. The V end lost 3 bases, the J end lost 9 bases, and 29 bases lay between the germline ends. CDR1 and CDR2 from the germline V gene are MNHNS and SASEGT. The sample taken for sequencing was naive CD4+ T cells sorted from blood. The subset: CD45RA+ positively selected. The TCR sequence derives from a man younger than 35 in good health. This sequence joins TRBV6-1 and TRBJ2-2, with D perhaps TRBD1 (6 bases). CDR3 protein: CASSEALDRKIRRHRELFF. CDR3 DNA sequence: TGTGCCAGCAGTGAGGCCTTGGACAGAAAGATTAGAAGGCACCGGGAGCTGTTTTTT.